This TCR beta chain was sequenced during a study of early stage breast cancer tumors (dated by TCRdb to about 2017). For context, the study as a whole: Of the roughly 15 invasive breast tumors, eleven to twelve were found to be estrogen receptor-positive, progesterone receptor-positive and HER2-negative. Of the approximately twelve ER+/PR+/HER2- tumors, eight were classified as invasive ductal carcinomas and four as invasive lobular carcinomas. The average read coverage per sample was roughly 10-fold. A total of 2.7 million or so templates, representing about 1.1 million unique clonotypes, were detected across all samples.

Two independent genomic DNA replicates were amplified for each sample, with around 0.5 ug used for blood and approximately 1.5 ug for tumor or normal breast. TCRB sequencing of genomic DNA was carried out with the ImmunoSeq Intro kit according to the manufacturer's instructions. The multiplex PCR ran for around 30 cycles using proprietary primers and spike-in control sequences for absolute quantification. An 87-bp fragment spanning the CDR3 and flanking V and J genes was sequenced with single-end 150-bp reads. Seven samples, with two replicates for each sample, were multiplexed per lane of an Illumina MiSeq using version 3.0 chemistry. The published analysis was carried out like this. The vendor's proprietary pipeline processed the raw data and merged both replicates into a single result for each sample. Productive rearrangements sharing the V-gene family, CDR3 amino acid sequence and J-gene segment were defined as clonotypes. Clonality was computed as 1 minus the normalized Shannon entropy (Pielou evenness) of TCRB abundances. To estimate T cell density, the total number of templates was divided by the number of input cells, which was inferred from the amount of DNA input. Recon, run with its default parameters, was used to estimate overall repertoire diversity and clonality. Tumor-enriched clonotypes were defined as having over 0.1% abundance in tumor and at least 32-fold higher abundance than in normal breast. The table was pulled from immuneACCESS by TCRdb, which kept in-frame rearrangements only. Such tables lose some clones; where checked, under half of the loss comes from unresolved V genes, and the rest has no known cause. V and J calls and clone size are those listed in that table; D and trimming were worked out from the DNA. The sample profile shows some 30,000 clones; 80% to 90% of them were found once. The leading ten clones occupy about a tenth of the sample.

Study-level results and caveats: Chain pairing and functional markers such as CD4, CD8 and FOXP3 were missed by bulk genomic DNA sequencing of unsorted cells. Analysis by tumor subtype was prevented by the small cohort size. Enriched TCRB sequences shared across patients were mostly commonly generated sequences, unlikely to play an important role in the tumor microenvironment. Repertoires from blood resembled normal breast more closely than tumor, and using blood as a reference for each tissue separated tumor from normal in about 90% of the 16 patients. Compared with adjacent normal breast tissue, tumors had higher clonality and approximately 2.5-fold greater T cell density.

The study profiled bulk TCR beta-chain repertoires in matched peripheral blood, tumor and adjacent normal breast tissue taken from approximately 15 patients with early-stage breast cancer. Before surgery, about 4.5-11 mL of whole blood was collected into EDTA tubes and then processed within 2 hours. Ficoll-Paque centrifugation in SepMate-50 tubes was used to isolate peripheral blood mononuclear cells. PBMCs were cryopreserved in aliquots of roughly 1.8 to 4 million cells in 90% FBS with around 10% DMSO and kept in liquid nitrogen. Genomic DNA was extracted with the Qiagen AllPrep DNA/RNA Mini kit. A remark on this clone: The specificity of this receptor is unknown. One base away there is no much larger clone; base qualities are not given.

CDR1 SGHTA and CDR2 FQGNSA were looked up in the germline V gene. The CDR3 holds 13 amino acids from the cysteine to the phenylalanine. Kept here is only the CDR3 DNA, which spans 39 bases and is read in frame from base 1. V and J lose 5 bases and 0 bases, and a span of 7 bases separates them. Rearrangement joined TRBV7-2 to TRBJ1-1, with no confident D gene call. Sequencing used blood. The clonotype comes from a person aged 50 to 59 with breast cancer. The DNA sequence is TGTGCCAGCAGCCTACCGATGAACACTGAAGCTTTCTTT. Its product reads: CASSLPMNTEAFF.